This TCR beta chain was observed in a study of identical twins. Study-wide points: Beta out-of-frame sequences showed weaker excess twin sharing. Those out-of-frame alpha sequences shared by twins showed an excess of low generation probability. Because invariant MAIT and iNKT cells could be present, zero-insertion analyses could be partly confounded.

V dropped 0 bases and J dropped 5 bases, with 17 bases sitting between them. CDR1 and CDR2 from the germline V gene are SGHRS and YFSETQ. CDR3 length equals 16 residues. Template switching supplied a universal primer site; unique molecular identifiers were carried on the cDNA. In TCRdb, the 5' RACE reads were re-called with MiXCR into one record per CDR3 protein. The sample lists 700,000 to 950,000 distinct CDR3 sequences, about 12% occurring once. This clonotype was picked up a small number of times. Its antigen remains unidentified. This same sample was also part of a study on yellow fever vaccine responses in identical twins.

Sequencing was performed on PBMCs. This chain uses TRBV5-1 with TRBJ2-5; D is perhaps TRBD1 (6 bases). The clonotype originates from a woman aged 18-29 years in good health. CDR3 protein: CASSLDRAGQQETQYF. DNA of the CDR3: TGCGCCAGCAGCTTGGACAGGGCAGGGCAACAGGAGACCCAGTACTTC.